This TCR beta chain appears in the sequencing data of a study of HIV-infected patients and healthy controls. Germline CDR1 reads SGHTA; CDR2 reads FQGNSA. The length of the CDR3 is 14 residues. V was shortened by 5 bases and J by 7 bases, with 16 bases between the two germline ends. Each CDR3 protein is one row after TCRdb ran MiXCR on the 5' RACE reads. The data show almost 65,000 distinct CDR3 sequences, approximately 21% seen once. This clonotype was recorded a few times. The source material was CD4+ T cells from blood. V usage is TRBV7-2 and J usage is TRBJ2-3; D is unclear. The source of this sequence is a human donor in good health. The CDR3 protein is CASSPRQRSNTQYF. For the CDR3, the DNA is TGTGCCAGCAGCCCGAGGCAGAGAAGTAATACGCAGTATTTT.